This is a list of T cell receptor beta chains from one sample in a study of shared clonotypes between healthy human individuals. Assay used: immunoSEQ multiplex PCR; TCRdb lists only in-frame clones, some missing. The sample holds a few hundred thousand clones, 97% seen once. The material sequenced was naive CD4+ T cells sorted from blood. The origin of the receptors is a young woman in good health. Each CDR3 is given with its conserved first and last residue. The D gene is left open where the match is weak. Rows may omit the clone size; those that give it use once, few, many or a size class.

NA	TRBJ2-7	TRBV27	TRBD1	TGTGCCAGCAGTCCCCACGGACAGGTCTACGAGCAGTACTTC	CASSPHGQVYEQYF
NA	TRBJ1-2	TRBV29-1	TRBD1	TGCAGCGTTGAAGTGGTGACAGGGGTTCCCTATGGCTACACCTTC	CSVEVVTGVPYGYTF
NA	TRBJ1-4	TRBV25-1	NA	TGTGCCAGCAGTGAATATATCGGTGGGGCGGTAGAAAAACTGTTTTTT	CASSEYIGGAVEKLFF
NA	TRBJ1-5	TRBV6-5	NA	TGTGCCAGCAGTTCGGAATTGGGACCGCCCCAGCATTTT	CASSSELGPPQHF
NA	TRBJ2-3	TRBV25-1	NA	TGTGCCAGCAGTGATATGAGCACAGATACGCAGTATTTT	CASSDMSTDTQYF
NA	TRBJ2-7	TRBV4-1	NA	TGCGCCAGCAGCCAAGCTAGAGGGAGTGGGTACGAGCAGTACTTC	CASSQARGSGYEQYF
NA	TRBJ1-5	TRBV15	NA	TGTGCCACCAGCAGAGATCCGTTTAGGGTGACGATGGATCAGCCCCAGCATTTT	CATSRDPFRVTMDQPQHF
once	TRBJ1-2	TRBV6-1	TRBD1	TGTGCCAGCAAAGGGACAGCTGATGGCTACACCTTC	CASKGTADGYTF
NA	TRBJ2-5	TRBV18	NA	TGTGCCAGCTCACCACCAGGGTCAAGTGAGGGGCGACAAGAGACCCAGTACTTC	CASSPPGSSEGRQETQYF
once	TRBJ2-5	TRBV27	NA	TGTGCCAGCAGTTTACGGGGCGAGACCCAGTACTTC	CASSLRGETQYF